The clone carrying this T cell receptor (beta chain) has a handful of counts. What it recognizes is unknown. TCRdb passed the 5' RACE reads through MiXCR, listing each CDR3 protein once. The table records approximately 490,000 distinct CDR3 sequences, approximately 20% of them present only once. The data were obtained in a study of identical twins. Findings of the study overall: Memory repertoires showed no such pattern, whereas abundant cord blood beta clonotypes carried fewer insertions.

The sample also formed part of further work on yellow fever vaccine responses in identical twins.

The sequenced sample was CD4+ T cells sorted from blood. This TCR derives from a woman aged 18-29 years in good health.

The CDR3 protein is CASSLRVVAEQFF. CDR3 nucleotides: TGCGCCAGCAGCTTGAGGGTAGTGGCTGAGCAGTTCTTC. The chain combines TRBV5-1 with TRBJ2-1; D not certain. The CDR3 runs to 13 residues. V gave up 1 base and J gave up 9 bases, with 11 bases separating them. The germline CDR1 and CDR2 sequences are SGHRS and YFSETQ. Drawing the rest from reference TRBV5-1 and TRBJ2-1, the complete variable domain is KAGVTQTPRYLIKTRGQQVTLSCSPISGHRSVSWYQQTPGQGLQFLFEYFSETQRNKGNFPGRFSGRQFSNSRSEMNVSTLELGDSALYLCASSLRVVAEQFFGPGTRLTVL.